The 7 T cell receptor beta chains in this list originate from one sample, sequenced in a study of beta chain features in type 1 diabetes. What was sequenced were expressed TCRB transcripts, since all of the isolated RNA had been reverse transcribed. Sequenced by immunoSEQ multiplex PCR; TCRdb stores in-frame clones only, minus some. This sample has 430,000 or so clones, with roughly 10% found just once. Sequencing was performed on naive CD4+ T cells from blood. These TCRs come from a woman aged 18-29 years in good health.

CDR3 bases: TGTGCCAGCAGCGAAAAGACAGGGGGCGAAGGTGAGCAGTTCTTC. Translating gives CASSEKTGGEGEQFF. The chain employs TRBV5-4 and TRBJ2-1; 10 bases are a match to TRBD1. This CDR3 spans 15 amino acids. The junction had 10 bases not matched to a gene; V was cut back by 4 bases and J by 9 bases. Germline V CDR1 and CDR2: SGHNT, YYREEE (reference sequence).

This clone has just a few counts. The CDR3 nucleotides read TGCGCCAGCAGCATCCCTCGAGGGAGGGGCTACAATGAGCAGTTCTTC. Amino acid sequence: CASSIPRGRGYNEQFF. The genes are TRBV4-1 and TRBJ2-1; 7 nucleotides agree with TRBD2. The trim removed 5 bases at V and 3 bases at J, leaving 10 bases unmatched. Germline V gives CDR1 MGHRA, CDR2 YSYEKL. There are 16 residues in the CDR3.

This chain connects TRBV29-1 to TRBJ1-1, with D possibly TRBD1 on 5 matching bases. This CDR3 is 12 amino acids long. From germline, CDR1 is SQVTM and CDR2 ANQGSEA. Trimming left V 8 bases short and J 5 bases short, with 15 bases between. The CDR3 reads CSTTFEGTEAFF. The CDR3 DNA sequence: TGCAGCACCACTTTCGAGGGGACTGAAGCTTTCTTT.

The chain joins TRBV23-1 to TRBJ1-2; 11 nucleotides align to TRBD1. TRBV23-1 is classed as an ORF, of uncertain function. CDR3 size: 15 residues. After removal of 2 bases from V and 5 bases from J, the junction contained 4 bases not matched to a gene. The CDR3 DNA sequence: TGCGCCAGCAGTCAAGGCGGACAGGGGGCTTATGGCTACACCTTC. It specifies CASSQGGQGAYGYTF.

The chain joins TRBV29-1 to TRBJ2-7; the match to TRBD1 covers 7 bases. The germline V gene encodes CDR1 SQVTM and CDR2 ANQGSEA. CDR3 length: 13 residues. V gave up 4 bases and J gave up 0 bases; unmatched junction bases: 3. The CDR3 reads CSVGTGTSYEQYF. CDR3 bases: TGCAGCGTTGGGACAGGAACCTCCTACGAGCAGTACTTC.

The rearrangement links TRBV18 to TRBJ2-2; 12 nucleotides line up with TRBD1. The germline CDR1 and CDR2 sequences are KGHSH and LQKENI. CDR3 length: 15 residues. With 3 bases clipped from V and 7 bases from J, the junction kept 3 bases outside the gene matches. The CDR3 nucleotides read TGTGCCAGCTCACCGGGACAGGGGGCAATCGGGGAGCTGTTTTTT. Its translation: CASSPGQGAIGELFF. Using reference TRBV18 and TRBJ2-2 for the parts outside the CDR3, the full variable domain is NAGVMQNPRHLVRRRGQEARLRCSPMKGHSHVYWYRQLPEEGLKFMVYLQKENIIDESGMPKERFSAEFPKEGPSILRIQQVVRGDSAAYFCASSPGQGAIGELFFGEGSRLTVL.

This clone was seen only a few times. CDR3 sequence: CAWSVGRTSGSPDTQYF. The CDR3 coding sequence is TGTGCCTGGAGTGTGGGCAGGACTAGCGGGAGTCCAGATACGCAGTATTTT. This chain joins TRBV30 and TRBJ2-3, with 13 positions matching TRBD2. The CDR3 totals 17 residues. Trimming removed 0 bases from V and 4 bases from J; junction bases left unmatched: 7. Per the germline V gene, CDR1 is GTSNPN and CDR2 is SVGIG (reference sequence).